Listed here is a single T cell receptor beta chain. Germline CDR1 reads SGHRS; CDR2 reads YFSETQ. J lost 4 bases, V lost 4 bases, and 8 bases had no gene match. This CDR3 region has 17 residues. The sample belongs to a study of Graves' ophthalmopathy and Graves' hyperthyroidism. At the level of the study: Peripheral blood collection took place at initial diagnosis, before any treatment.

TCR beta CDR3 regions were amplified from RNA transcripts. After a first-round RT-PCR with HTBI primers, a second-round multiplex PCR was run. TCRdb re-called the multiplex PCR reads through MiXCR, storing one row per CDR3 protein. The sample has roughly 400,000 distinct CDR3 sequences; about a sixth are singletons. This clonotype was obtained from an adult woman with stable Graves' hyperthyroidism. The source material was peripheral blood. The chain couples TRBV5-1 to TRBJ2-2, with TRBD2 matching 12 bases. The CDR3 bases are TGCGCCAGCAGCACCACACTAGCGGGAGGTATCACCGGGGAGCTGTTTTTT. Encoded protein: CASSTTLAGGITGELFF.